This T cell receptor (beta chain) was captured in a study of T cells in Graves' hyperthyroidism and ophthalmopathy. Study at large: Staff took peripheral blood when the initial diagnosis was made, before any treatment began. Study-wide results and caveats: Stable hyperthyroidism was told apart from ophthalmopathy by a model built on 13 V-J features.

RNA transcripts yielded amplified TCR beta CDR3 regions. During a first-round RT-PCR of the TCR CDR3, the HTBI primer set was used. TCRdb reprocessed the multiplex PCR reads via MiXCR and lists one record per CDR3 protein. The top ten hold about 20% of the sample, which has around 380,000 distinct CDR3 sequences, about 13% seen once. A patient was excluded if there was uncontrolled infection, other autoimmune disease, pregnancy or lactation. On the basis of clinical symptoms, serum thyroxine and TRAb, thyroid ultrasound and orbital computed tomography, diagnoses were made. On this clonotype itself: Its antigen is still unknown.

This CDR3 spans 13 amino acids. Losses at the gene ends were 5 bases for V and 8 bases for J; bases not matched to a gene: 5. In germline, CDR1 is SNHLY, CDR2 FYNNEI. The sequence came from a young man with Graves' hyperthyroidism that later progressed to Graves' ophthalmopathy. The sequencing input was blood. The chain has TRBV2 and TRBJ1-2; 10 nucleotides match TRBD1. The CDR3 sequence is CASSIGTGEGYTF. CDR3 bases: TGTGCCAGCAGTATAGGGACAGGGGAAGGCTACACCTTC.